This T cell receptor (beta chain) was obtained from a study of regulatory T cells in long-lasting Graves disease (dated by TCRdb to the early 2020s). Background for the entire study: Newly diagnosed Graves' disease patients had taken antithyroid drugs for less than 3 months. This study used TCR sequencing and RNA sequencing of peripheral blood to compare persistent Graves' disease patients against newly diagnosed Graves' disease patients. The study was registered as a clinical trial and conducted in China. A total of roughly 35 samples underwent TCR sequencing: 13 from persistent and about 20 from newly diagnosed Graves' disease patients. General study outcomes and caveats: Persistent Graves' disease patients showed lower TCR Shannon entropy and fewer highly expanded clones than newly diagnosed patients, suggesting clonal expansion. Only the TCR beta chain was sequenced and analyzed. The authors acknowledged the small sample size as a limitation that may reduce accuracy. Preferential use of TRBV28, TRBJ1-2 and TRBJ2-5 was observed in persistent disease, whereas TRBV20-1 and TRBJ2-1 were favored in newly diagnosed disease. Because the primary lesion, thyroid tissue, could not be accessed, the study looked at peripheral blood alone. A larger number of public clonotypes was shared among persistent patients (around 2,700) than among newly diagnosed patients (roughly 970).

Libraries were constructed by multiplex PCR. Sequenced on an Illumina HiSeq 4000. To build TCR beta libraries, CDR3 regions were amplified by Arm-PCR using iRepertoire HTBI primers. Gel purification was performed on PCR products prior to sequencing. For the original study's pipeline: Gene usage analysis of CDR3 amino acid clonotypes relied on the 62 TRBV and about 15 TRBJ segments identified across samples. COPE and FqMerger were used to merge filtered high-quality paired reads into contigs. BLAST was used to align contigs to the IMGT TRBV, TRBD and TRBJ reference genes, and CDR3 was defined following IMGT. Clonotypes above 0.1% frequency were classified as highly expanded clones. Shannon entropy was used to measure repertoire diversity, and the Gini coefficient was used to measure V-J evenness. Clonotypes shared by more than one individual were considered public. TCRdb passed the public sequencing reads through fastp at Q25 and MiXCR, retaining productive beta sequences. Here each entry gathers all rows of one CDR3 protein and keeps the most common genes and DNA. These V and J calls derive from TCRdb rather than the authors' analysis. This sample has 320,000 or so distinct CDR3 sequences in its table, and 15% to 20% of those were observed once. Around 36% of the sample comes from the top ten.

About this clonotype itself: This clone's antigen is unknown. Compared with germline, one end of the junction differs, possibly owing to a read error.

Spanning cysteine to phenylalanine, the CDR3 consists of 12 amino acids. Solely the CDR3 DNA is kept, with 36 bases framed from the first base. Based on the germline V gene, the CDR1 and CDR2 sequences are SNHLY and FYNNEI. In light of the paper, this sample's time point label describes: newly diagnosed GD, antithyroid drugs for less than 3 months. RNA was extracted from PBMCs in TRIzol for both TCR sequencing and RNA sequencing. The diagnosis of Graves' disease followed American Thyroid Association guidelines. Recruitment of patients was carried out at an endocrinology department in Xi'an, China. From each patient, about 9 milliliters of peripheral blood was collected into an EDTA anticoagulant tube. Ficoll Paque Plus density gradient separation was used to isolate PBMCs, and no further T cell sorting was done. An Agilent 2100 Bioanalyzer and agarose gel were used to check RNA quality, and a NanoDrop 2000 was used to measure RNA concentration.

The chain uses TRBV2 and TRBJ1-2, with an unclear D gene assignment. The receptor was isolated from a female donor with Graves disease. Material: peripheral blood mononuclear cells (PBMCs), obtained at new diagnosis, from a patient treated with antithyroid drugs. The DNA sequence follows: TGTGCCAGCAGTGACTACCACTATCGCTACACCTTC. It translates to CASSDYHYRYTF.